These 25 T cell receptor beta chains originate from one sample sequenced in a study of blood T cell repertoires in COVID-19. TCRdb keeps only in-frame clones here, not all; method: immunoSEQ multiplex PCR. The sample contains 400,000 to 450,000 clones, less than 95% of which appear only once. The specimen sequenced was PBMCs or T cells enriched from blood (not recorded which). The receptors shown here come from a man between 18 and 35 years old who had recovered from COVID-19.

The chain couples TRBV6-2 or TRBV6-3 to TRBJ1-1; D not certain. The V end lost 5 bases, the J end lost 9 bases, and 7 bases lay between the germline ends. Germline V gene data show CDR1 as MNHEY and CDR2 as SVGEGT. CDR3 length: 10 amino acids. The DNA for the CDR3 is TGTGCCAGCAGTAACATGAAAGCTTTCTTT. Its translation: CASSNMKAFF.

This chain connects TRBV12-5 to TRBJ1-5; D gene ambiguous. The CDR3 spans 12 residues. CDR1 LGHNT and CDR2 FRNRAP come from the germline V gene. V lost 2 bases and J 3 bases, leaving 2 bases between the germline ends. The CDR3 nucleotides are TGTGCTAGTGGTTTGCACAATCAGCCCCAGCATTTT. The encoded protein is CASGLHNQPQHF. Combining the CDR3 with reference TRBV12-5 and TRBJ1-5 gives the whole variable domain DARVTQTPRHKVTEMGQEVTMRCQPILGHNTVFWYRQTMMQGLELLAYFRNRAPLDDSGMPKDRFSAEMPDATLATLKIQPSEPRDSAVYFCASGLHNQPQHFGDGTRLSIL.

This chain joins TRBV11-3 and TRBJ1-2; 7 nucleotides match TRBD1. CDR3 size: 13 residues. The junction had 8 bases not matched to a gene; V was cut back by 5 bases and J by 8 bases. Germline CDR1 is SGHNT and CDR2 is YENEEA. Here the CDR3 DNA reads TGTGCCAGCAGCCATCAGGGGGGTTGGGGCTACACCTTC. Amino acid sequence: CASSHQGGWGYTF.

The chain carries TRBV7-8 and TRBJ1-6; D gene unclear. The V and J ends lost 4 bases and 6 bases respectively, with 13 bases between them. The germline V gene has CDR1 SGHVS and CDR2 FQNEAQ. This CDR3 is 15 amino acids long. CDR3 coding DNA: TGTGCCAGCAGCTCCGGACCGGAGGGTAATTCACCCCTCCACTTT. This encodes CASSSGPEGNSPLHF.

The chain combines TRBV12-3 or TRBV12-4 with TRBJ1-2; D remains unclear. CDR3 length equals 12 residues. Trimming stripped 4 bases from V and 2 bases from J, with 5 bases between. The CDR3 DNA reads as TGTGCCAGCAGTTATTCAAACTATGGCTACACCTTC. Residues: CASSYSNYGYTF.

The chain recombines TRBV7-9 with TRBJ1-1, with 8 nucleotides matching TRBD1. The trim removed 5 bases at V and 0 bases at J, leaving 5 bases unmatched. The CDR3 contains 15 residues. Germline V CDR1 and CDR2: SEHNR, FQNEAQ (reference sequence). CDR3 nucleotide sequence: TGTGCCAGCAGCGCGCGGACAGGGCTGAACACTGAAGCTTTCTTT. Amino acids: CASSARTGLNTEAFF.

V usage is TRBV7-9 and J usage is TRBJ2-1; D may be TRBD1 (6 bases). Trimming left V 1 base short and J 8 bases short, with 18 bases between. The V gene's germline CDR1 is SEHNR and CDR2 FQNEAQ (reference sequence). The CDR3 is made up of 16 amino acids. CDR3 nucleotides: TGTGCCAGCAGCTTAGTAGTGGGGGCGAGCTCGGATGAGCAGTTCTTC. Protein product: CASSLVVGASSDEQFF.

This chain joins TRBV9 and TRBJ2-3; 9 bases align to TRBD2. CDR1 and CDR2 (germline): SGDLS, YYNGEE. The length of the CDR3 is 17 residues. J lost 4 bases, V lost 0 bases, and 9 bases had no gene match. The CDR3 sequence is CASSVGAGGPSADTQYF. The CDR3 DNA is TGTGCCAGCAGCGTAGGGGCGGGGGGGCCCTCAGCAGATACGCAGTATTTT.

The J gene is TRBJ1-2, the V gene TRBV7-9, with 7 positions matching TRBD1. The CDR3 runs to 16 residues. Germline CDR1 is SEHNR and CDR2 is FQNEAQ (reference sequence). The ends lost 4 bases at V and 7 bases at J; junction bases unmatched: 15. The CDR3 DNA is TGTGCCAGCAGCTATGTCGGGACAGCAGGATTAGGTGGCTACACCTTC. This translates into CASSYVGTAGLGGYTF.

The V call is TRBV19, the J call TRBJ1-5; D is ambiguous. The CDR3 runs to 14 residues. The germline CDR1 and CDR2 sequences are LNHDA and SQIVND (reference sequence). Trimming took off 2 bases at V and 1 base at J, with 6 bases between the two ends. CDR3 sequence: CASSISQSNQPQHF. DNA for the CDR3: TGTGCCAGTAGTATATCCCAGAGCAATCAGCCCCAGCATTTT.

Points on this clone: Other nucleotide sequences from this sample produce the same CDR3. The CDR3 spells CASSQGTLNTEAFF. The CDR3 DNA is TGCGCCAGCAGCCAAGGGACACTGAACACTGAAGCTTTCTTT. This chain joins TRBV4-1 and TRBJ1-1, with D perhaps matching TRBD1 (5 bases). The CDR3 contains 14 residues. Germline assignment: CDR1 MGHRA and CDR2 YSYEKL. V was pared by 1 base and J by 0 bases, with 6 bases between.

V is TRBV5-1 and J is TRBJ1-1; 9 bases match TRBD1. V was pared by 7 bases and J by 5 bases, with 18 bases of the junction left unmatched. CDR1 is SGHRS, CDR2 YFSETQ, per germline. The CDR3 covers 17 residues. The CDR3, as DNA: TGCGCCAGCGACCCGGGGACAGGGCTATGGGCGGGGACTGAAGCTTTCTTT. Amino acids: CASDPGTGLWAGTEAFF. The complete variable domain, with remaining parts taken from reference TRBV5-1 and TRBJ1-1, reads KAGVTQTPRYLIKTRGQQVTLSCSPISGHRSVSWYQQTPGQGLQFLFEYFSETQRNKGNFPGRFSGRQFSNSRSEMNVSTLELGDSALYLCASDPGTGLWAGTEAFFGQGTRLTVV.

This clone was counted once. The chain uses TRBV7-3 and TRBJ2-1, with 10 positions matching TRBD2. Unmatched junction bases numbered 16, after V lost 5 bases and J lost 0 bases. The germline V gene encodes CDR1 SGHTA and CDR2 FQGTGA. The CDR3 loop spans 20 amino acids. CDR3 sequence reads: CASSADGTRTSGFSYNEQFF. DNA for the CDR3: TGTGCCAGCAGCGCAGACGGAACACGGACTAGCGGATTCTCCTACAATGAGCAGTTCTTC. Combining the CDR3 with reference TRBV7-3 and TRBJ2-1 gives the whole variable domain GAGVSQTPSNKVTEKGKYVELRCDPISGHTALYWYRQSLGQGPEFLIYFQGTGAADDSGLPNDRFFAVRPEGSVSTLKIQRTERGDSAVYLCASSADGTRTSGFSYNEQFFGPGTRLTVL.

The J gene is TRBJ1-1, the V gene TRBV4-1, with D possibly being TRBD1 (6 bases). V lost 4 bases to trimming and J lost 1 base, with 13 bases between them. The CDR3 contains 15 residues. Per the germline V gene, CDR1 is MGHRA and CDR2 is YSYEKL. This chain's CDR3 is CASSPGRGENTEAFF. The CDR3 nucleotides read TGCGCCAGCAGCCCCGGGAGGGGGGAGAACACTGAAGCTTTCTTT.

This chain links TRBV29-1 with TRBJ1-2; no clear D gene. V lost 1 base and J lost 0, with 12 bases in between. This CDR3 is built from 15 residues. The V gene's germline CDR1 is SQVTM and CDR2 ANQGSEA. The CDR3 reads CSVEGGPTPNYGYTF. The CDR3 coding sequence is TGCAGCGTTGAAGGAGGTCCCACACCTAACTATGGCTACACCTTC.

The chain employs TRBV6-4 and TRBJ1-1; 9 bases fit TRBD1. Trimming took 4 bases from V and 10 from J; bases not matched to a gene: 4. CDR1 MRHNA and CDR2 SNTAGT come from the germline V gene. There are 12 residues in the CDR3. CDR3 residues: CASSAGTGRAFF. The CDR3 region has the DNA TGTGCCAGCAGTGCCGGGACAGGGCGAGCTTTCTTT.

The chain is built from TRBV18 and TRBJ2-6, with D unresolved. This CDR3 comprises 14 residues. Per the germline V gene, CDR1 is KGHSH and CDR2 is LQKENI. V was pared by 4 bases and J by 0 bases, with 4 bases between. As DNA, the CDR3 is TGTGCCAGCTCACTCGGCTCTGGGGCCAACGTCCTGACTTTC. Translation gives CASSLGSGANVLTF.

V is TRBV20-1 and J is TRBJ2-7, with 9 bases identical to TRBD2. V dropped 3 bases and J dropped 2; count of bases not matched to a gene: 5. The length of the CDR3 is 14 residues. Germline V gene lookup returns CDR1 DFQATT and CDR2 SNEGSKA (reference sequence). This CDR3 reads CSASPASGAYEQYF. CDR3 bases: TGCAGTGCTAGTCCGGCTAGCGGGGCCTACGAGCAGTACTTC.

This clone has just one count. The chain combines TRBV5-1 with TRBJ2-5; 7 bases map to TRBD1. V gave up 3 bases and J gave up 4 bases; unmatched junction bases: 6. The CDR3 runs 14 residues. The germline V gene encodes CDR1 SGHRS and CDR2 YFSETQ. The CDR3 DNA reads TGCGCCAGCAGCTCCGGGACAGCGATAGAGACCCAGTACTTC. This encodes CASSSGTAIETQYF.

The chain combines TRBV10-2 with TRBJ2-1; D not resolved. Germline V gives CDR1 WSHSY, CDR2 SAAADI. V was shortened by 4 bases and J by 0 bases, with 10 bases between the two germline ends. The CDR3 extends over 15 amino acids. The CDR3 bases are TGCGCCAGCAGTGTTGGGCCAAGCTCCTACAATGAGCAGTTCTTC. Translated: CASSVGPSSYNEQFF.

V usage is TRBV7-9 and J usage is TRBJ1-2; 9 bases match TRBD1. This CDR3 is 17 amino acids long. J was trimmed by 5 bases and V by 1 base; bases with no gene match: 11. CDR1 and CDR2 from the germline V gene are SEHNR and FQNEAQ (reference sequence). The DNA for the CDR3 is TGTGCCAGCAGCTTAGGAGTTAACCCGGGACAGGGTTATGGCTACACCTTC. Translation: CASSLGVNPGQGYGYTF.

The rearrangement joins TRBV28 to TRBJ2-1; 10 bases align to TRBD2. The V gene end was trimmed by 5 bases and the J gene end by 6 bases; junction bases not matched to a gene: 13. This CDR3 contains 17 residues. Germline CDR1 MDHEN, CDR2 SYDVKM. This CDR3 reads CASSPNWGASGSNEQFF. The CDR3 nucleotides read TGTGCCAGCAGTCCTAACTGGGGGGCTAGCGGGAGCAATGAGCAGTTCTTC.

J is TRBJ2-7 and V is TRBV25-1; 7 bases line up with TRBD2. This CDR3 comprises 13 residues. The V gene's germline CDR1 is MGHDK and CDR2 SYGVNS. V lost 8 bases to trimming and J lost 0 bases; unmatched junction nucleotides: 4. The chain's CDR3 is CASRASGSYEQYF. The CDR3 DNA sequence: TGTGCCAGCCGGGCTAGCGGCTCCTACGAGCAGTACTTC.

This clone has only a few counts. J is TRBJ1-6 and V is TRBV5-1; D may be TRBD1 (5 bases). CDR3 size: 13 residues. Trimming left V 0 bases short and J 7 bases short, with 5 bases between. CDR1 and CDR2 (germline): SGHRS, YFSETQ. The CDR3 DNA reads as TGCGCCAGCAGCTTGGGGACAAATTCACCCCTCCACTTT. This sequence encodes CASSLGTNSPLHF.

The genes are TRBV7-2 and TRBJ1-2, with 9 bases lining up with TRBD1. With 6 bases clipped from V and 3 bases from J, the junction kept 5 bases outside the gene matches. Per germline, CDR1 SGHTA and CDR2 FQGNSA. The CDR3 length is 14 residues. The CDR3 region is CASRPGDRDYGYTF. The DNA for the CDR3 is TGTGCCAGCAGACCTGGGGACAGGGACTATGGCTACACCTTC.